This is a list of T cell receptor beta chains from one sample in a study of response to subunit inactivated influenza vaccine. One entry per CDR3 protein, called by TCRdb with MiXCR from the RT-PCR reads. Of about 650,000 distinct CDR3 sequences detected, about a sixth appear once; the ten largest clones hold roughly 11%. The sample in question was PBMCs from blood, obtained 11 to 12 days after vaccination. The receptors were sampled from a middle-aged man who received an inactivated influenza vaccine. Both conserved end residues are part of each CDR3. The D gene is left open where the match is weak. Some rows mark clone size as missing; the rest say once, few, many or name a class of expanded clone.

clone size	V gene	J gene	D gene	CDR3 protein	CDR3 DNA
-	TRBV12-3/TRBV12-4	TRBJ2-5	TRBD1	CASSDPTGGRETQYF	TGTGCCAGCAGTGACCCGACAGGGGGCAGGGAGACCCAGTACTTC
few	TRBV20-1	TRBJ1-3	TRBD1	CSAIRLQGAAGNTIYF	TGCAGTGCCATCCGCCTACAGGGGGCGGCAGGAAACACCATATATTTT
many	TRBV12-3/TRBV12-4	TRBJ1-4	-	CASSLEQAATNEKLFF	TGTGCCAGCAGTTTAGAGCAGGCCGCAACTAATGAAAAACTGTTTTTT
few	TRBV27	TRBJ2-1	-	CASSAQAVSSYNEQFF	TGTGCCAGCAGTGCCCAAGCGGTTAGCTCCTACAATGAGCAGTTCTTC
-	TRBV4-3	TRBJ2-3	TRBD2	CASSQESVGGLAGLDTQYF	TGCGCCAGCAGCCAAGAGTCCGTCGGAGGCCTAGCGGGTTTAGATACGCAGTATTTT
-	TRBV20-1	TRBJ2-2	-	CSARVMLSGELFF	TGCAGTGCTAGAGTTATGCTGTCCGGGGAGCTGTTTTTT
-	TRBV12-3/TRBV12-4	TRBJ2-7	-	CASSIRGPRDEQYF	TGTGCCAGCAGTATCCGGGGGCCTCGGGACGAGCAGTACTTC
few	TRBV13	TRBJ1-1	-	CASSLRTDLNTEAFF	TGTGCCAGCAGCCTCCGGACAGACCTGAACACTGAAGCTTTCTTT
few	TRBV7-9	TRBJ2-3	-	CASSLNDLAALDTQYF	TGTGCCAGCAGCTTAAATGATTTGGCAGCGCTAGATACGCAGTATTTT
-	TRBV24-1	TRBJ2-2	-	CATSDLLGGQAGELFF	TGTGCCACCAGTGATTTGTTGGGGGGCCAGGCCGGGGAGCTGTTTTTT
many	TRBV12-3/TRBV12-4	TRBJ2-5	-	CASSPSGPQETQYF	TGTGCCAGCAGCCCGAGCGGGCCCCAAGAGACCCAGTACTTC
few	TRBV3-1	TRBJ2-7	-	CASSRTPAGAYEQYF	TGTGCCAGCAGCCGAACTCCAGCAGGGGCATACGAGCAGTACTTC
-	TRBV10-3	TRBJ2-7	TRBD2	CAIRGGGVNEQYF	TGTGCCATCAGAGGCGGGGGTGTAAACGAGCAGTACTTC
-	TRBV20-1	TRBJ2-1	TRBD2	CSAARTSGYNEQFF	TGCAGTGCAGCCAGGACTAGCGGTTACAATGAGCAGTTCTTC
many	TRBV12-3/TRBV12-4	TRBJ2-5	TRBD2	CASSFGTSGGGETQYF	TGTGCCAGCAGCTTCGGGACTAGCGGGGGTGGCGAGACCCAGTACTTC
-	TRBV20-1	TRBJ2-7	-	CSASTSYEQYF	TGCAGTGCGTCCACTTCCTACGAGCAGTACTTC
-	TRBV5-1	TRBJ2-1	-	CASSLVTSISYNEQFF	TGCGCCAGCAGCTTAGTAACTAGCATCTCCTACAATGAGCAGTTCTTC
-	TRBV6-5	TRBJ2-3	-	CASSYSISGRGTDTQYF	TGTGCCAGCAGTTACTCGATATCAGGTCGGGGCACAGATACGCAGTATTTT
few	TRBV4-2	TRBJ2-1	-	CASSQERGNSYNEQFF	TGTGCCAGCAGCCAAGAGAGGGGGAACTCCTACAATGAGCAGTTCTTC
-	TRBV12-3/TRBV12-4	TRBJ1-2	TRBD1	CASSRQGGFYGYTF	TGTGCCAGCAGCCGACAGGGGGGCTTCTATGGCTACACCTTC
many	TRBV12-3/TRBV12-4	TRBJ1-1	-	CASSFSGAGTEAFF	TGTGCCAGCAGTTTTTCAGGGGCGGGGACTGAAGCTTTCTTT
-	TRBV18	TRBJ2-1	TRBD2	CASSPQRTSGRHQFF	TGTGCCAGCTCACCACAGAGGACTAGCGGGAGACATCAGTTCTTC
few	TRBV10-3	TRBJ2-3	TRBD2	CAISPGASGRGPDTQYF	TGTGCCATCAGCCCTGGTGCGAGCGGGAGAGGCCCAGATACGCAGTATTTT
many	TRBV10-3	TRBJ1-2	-	CAISLGDGGYTF	TGTGCCATCAGTCTGGGAGATGGGGGCTACACCTTC
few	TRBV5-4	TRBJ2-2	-	CASSLGGNANTGELFF	TGTGCCAGCAGCTTGGGGGGGAACGCGAACACCGGGGAGCTGTTTTTT
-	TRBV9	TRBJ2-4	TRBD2	CASSLSGRDIQYF	TGTGCCAGCAGCCTCAGCGGGAGAGACATTCAGTACTTC
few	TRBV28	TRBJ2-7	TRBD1	CASSFPALTPGQPSYEQYF	TGTGCCAGCAGTTTCCCGGCGCTTACGCCGGGACAGCCCTCCTACGAGCAGTACTTC
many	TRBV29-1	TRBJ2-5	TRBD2	CSVLSRGSLQETQYF	TGCAGCGTTCTAAGTCGCGGGAGCCTCCAAGAGACCCAGTACTTC
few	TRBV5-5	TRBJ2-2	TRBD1	CASSFAGTANTGELFF	TGTGCCAGCAGCTTTGCCGGGACAGCGAACACCGGGGAGCTGTTTTTT
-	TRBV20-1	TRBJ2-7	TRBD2	CSAPRPGGTYEQYF	TGCAGTGCTCCCCGGCCGGGGGGAACCTACGAGCAGTACTTC
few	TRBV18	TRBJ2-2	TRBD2	CASSPTRLARNTGELFF	TGTGCCAGCTCGCCGACGCGACTAGCGAGGAACACCGGGGAGCTGTTTTTT
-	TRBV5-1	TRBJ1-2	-	CASSHPGAYGYTF	TGCGCCAGCAGCCATCCTGGGGCCTATGGCTACACCTTC
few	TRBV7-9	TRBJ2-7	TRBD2	CASSQGTSVQVSYEQYF	TGTGCCAGCAGCCAAGGGACTAGCGTACAAGTCTCCTACGAGCAGTACTTC
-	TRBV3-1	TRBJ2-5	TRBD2	CASSQGTSGIQETQYF	TGTGCCAGCAGCCAGGGGACTAGCGGAATCCAAGAGACCCAGTACTTC
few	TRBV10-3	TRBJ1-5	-	CAISEQGYYSNQPQHF	TGTGCCATCAGTGAGCAGGGGTACTATAGCAATCAGCCCCAGCATTTT
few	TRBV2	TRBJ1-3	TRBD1	CASRTGGYGNTIYF	TGTGCCAGCAGAACAGGGGGATACGGAAACACCATATATTTT
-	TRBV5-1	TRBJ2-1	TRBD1	CASSPGQGFVNEQFF	TGCGCCAGCAGCCCCGGACAGGGGTTCGTTAATGAGCAGTTCTTC
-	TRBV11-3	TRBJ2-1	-	CASSSTVAANEQFF	TGTGCCAGCAGCTCGACAGTGGCCGCTAATGAGCAGTTCTTC
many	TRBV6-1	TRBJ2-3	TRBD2	CASTTQAGGQDTQYF	TGTGCCAGCACCACGCAAGCGGGGGGGCAGGATACGCAGTATTTT
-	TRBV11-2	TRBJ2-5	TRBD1	CASSLGRDRAVRETQYF	TGTGCCAGCAGCTTAGGCCGGGACAGGGCGGTTCGAGAGACCCAGTACTTC
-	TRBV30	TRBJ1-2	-	CAWAGQSGGYTF	TGTGCCTGGGCTGGACAGTCCGGTGGCTACACCTTC
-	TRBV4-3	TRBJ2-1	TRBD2	CASSQRLAGGGGEQFF	TGCGCCAGCAGCCAACGACTAGCGGGAGGCGGGGGTGAGCAGTTCTTC
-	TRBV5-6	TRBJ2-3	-	CASCLGASTDTQYF	TGTGCCAGCTGCTTGGGGGCTAGCACAGATACGCAGTATTTT
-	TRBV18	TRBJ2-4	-	CASSHPPLAKNIQYF	TGTGCCAGCTCCCACCCTCCGCTAGCCAAAAACATTCAGTACTTC
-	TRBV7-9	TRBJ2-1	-	CAILGDTRSYNEQFF	TGTGCCATCCTAGGCGACACCCGCTCCTACAATGAGCAGTTCTTC
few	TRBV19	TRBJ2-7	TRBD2	CASSPRERTHEQYF	TGTGCCAGTAGTCCGCGGGAGCGGACCCACGAGCAGTACTTC
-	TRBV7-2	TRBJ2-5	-	CASSSGPATETQYF	TGTGCCAGCAGCTCGGGACCCGCTACGGAGACCCAGTACTTC
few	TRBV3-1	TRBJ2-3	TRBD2	CASSQVAGARSTQYF	TGTGCCAGCAGCCAAGTAGCGGGGGCCCGATCGACGCAGTATTTT
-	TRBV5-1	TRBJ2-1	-	CASSLPLRNEQFF	TGCGCCAGCAGCTTGCCGCTAAGGAATGAGCAGTTCTTC
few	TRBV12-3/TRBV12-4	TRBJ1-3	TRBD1	CASSLIGTGTIYF	TGTGCCAGCAGTTTAATCGGGACAGGCACCATATATTTT
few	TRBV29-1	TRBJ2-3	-	CSAPVGGRVDTQYF	TGCAGCGCCCCGGTTGGGGGGCGTGTAGATACGCAGTATTTT